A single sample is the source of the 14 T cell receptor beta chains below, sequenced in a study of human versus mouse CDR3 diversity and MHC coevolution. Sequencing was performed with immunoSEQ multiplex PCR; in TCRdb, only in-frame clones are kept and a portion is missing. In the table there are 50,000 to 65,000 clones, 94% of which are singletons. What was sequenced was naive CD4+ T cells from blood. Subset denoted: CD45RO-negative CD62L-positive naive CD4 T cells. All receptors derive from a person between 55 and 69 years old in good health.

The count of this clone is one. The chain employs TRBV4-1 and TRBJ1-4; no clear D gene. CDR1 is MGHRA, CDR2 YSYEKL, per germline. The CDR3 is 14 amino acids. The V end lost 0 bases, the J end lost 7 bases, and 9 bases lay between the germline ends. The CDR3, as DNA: TGCGCCAGCAGCCAAGAGGCCAGGCGTGAAAAACTGTTTTTT. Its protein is CASSQEARREKLFF.

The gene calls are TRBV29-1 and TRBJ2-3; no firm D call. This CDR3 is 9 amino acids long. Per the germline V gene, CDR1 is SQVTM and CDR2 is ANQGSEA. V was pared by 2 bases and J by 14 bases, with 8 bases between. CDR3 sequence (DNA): TGCAGCGTTGAATCTCCTTCGTATTTT. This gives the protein CSVESPSYF.

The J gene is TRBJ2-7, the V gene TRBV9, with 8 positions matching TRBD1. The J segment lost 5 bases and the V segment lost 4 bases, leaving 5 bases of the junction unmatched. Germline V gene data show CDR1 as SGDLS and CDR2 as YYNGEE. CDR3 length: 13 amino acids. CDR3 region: CASSSRTGNEQYF. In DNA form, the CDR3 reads TGTGCCAGCAGCTCCCGGACAGGGAACGAGCAGTACTTC. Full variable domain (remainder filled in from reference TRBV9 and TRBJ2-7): DSGVTQTPKHLITATGQRVTLRCSPRSGDLSVYWYQQSLDQGLQFLIQYYNGEERAKGNILERFSAQQFPDLHSELNLSSLELGDSALYFCASSSRTGNEQYFGPGTRLTVT.

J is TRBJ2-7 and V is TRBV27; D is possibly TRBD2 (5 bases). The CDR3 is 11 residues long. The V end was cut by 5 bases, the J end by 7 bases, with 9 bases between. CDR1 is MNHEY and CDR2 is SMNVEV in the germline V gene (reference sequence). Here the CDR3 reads CASSGRGEQYF. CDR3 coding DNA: TGTGCCAGCAGTGGTCGAGGGGAGCAGTACTTC.

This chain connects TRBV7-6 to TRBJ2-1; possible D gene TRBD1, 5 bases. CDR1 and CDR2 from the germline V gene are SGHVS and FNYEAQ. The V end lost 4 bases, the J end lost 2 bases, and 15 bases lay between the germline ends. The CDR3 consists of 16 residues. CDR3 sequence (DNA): TGTGCCAGCAGCTATCGGACAAGGAGTACCTACAATGAGCAGTTCTTC. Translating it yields CASSYRTRSTYNEQFF.

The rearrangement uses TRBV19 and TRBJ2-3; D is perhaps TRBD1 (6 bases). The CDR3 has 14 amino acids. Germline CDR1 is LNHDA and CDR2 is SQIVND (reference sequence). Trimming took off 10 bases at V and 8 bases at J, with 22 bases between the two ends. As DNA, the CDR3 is TGTGCCATCTCACCCAGGGGAAGTATCGGTACGCAGTATTTT. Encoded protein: CAISPRGSIGTQYF.

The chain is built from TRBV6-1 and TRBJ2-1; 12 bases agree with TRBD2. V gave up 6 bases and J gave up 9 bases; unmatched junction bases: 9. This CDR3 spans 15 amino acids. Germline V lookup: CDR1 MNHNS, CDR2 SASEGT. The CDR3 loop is CASSKTSGRNSEQFF. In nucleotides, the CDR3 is TGTGCCAGCAGCAAGACTAGCGGGAGAAACAGTGAGCAGTTCTTC.

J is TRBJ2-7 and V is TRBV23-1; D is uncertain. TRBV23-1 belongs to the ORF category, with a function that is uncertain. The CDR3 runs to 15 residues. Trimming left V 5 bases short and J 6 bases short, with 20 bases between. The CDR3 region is CASSTVDSSPGEQYF. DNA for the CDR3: TGCGCCAGCAGTACGGTGGATAGCTCCCCTGGCGAGCAGTACTTC.

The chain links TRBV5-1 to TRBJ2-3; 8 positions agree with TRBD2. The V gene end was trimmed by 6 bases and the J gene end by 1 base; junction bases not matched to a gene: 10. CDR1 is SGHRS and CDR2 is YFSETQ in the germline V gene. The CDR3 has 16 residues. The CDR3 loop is CASTPAVSGGTDTQYF. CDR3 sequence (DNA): TGCGCCAGCACCCCGGCGGTTAGCGGGGGCACAGATACGCAGTATTTT.

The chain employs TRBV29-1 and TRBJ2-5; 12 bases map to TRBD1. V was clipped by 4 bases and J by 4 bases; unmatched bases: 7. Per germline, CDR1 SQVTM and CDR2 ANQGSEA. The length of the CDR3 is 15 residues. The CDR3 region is CSVGPGQGAGETQYF. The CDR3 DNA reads TGCAGCGTTGGACCGGGACAGGGGGCGGGAGAGACCCAGTACTTC.

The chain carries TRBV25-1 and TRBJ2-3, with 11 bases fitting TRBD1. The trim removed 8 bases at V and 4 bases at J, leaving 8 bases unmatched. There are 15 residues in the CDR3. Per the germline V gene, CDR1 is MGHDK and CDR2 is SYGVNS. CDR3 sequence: CASRSGTGGADTQYF. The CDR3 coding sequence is TGTGCCAGCCGTTCCGGGACAGGGGGAGCAGATACGCAGTATTTT.

The CDR3 loop reads CASSRGIQETQYF. The CDR3 DNA reads as TGTGCCAGCAGCCGCGGAATCCAAGAGACCCAGTACTTC. The chain links TRBV14 to TRBJ2-5; D uncertain. Between the trimmed V and J ends, which lost 4 bases and 1 base, there was a span of 7 bases. The germline CDR1 and CDR2 sequences are SGHDN and FVKESK. The CDR3 runs 13 residues.

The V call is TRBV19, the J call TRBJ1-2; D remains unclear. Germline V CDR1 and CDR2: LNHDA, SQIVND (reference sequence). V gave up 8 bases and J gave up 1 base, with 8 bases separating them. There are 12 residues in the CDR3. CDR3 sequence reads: CASGRRNYGYTF. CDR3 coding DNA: TGTGCCAGTGGCAGGCGTAACTATGGCTACACCTTC.

This CDR3 is CASSGQGQNEQFF. The DNA of the CDR3 is TGTGCCAGCTCCGGACAGGGGCAGAATGAGCAGTTCTTC. This sequence joins TRBV2 and TRBJ2-1, with 9 bases identical to TRBD1. The CDR3 loop spans 13 amino acids. Germline CDR1 reads SNHLY; CDR2 reads FYNNEI. V was clipped by 8 bases and J by 7 bases; unmatched bases: 6.